The rows below give T cell receptor beta chains drawn from one sample of a study of blood T cell repertoires in COVID-19. Method: immunoSEQ multiplex PCR; TCRdb's copy keeps in-frame clones and lacks some. This table has some 56,000 clones, roughly 90% appearing once. The source material was peripheral blood. These receptors were obtained from a human donor in a cohort sampled during active COVID-19. CDR3s include the opening cysteine and the closing phenylalanine or tryptophan. D genes are given only for firm matches. Expanded clones get a size class; other rows say once, few or many, or leave the size out.

v_call: TRBV27
j_call: TRBJ2-3
clone_size: .
d_call: TRBD1
cdr3_nt: TGTGCCAGCAGTTACAGGGGTGTGCTTACAGATACGCAGTATTTT
cdr3_aa: CASSYRGVLTDTQYF

v_call: TRBV5-1
j_call: TRBJ2-1
clone_size: .
d_call: TRBD1
cdr3_nt: TGCGCCAGCCGGGGACAGGTGGTACTCAATGAGCAGTTCTTC
cdr3_aa: CASRGQVVLNEQFF

v_call: TRBV5-5
j_call: TRBJ1-3
clone_size: few
d_call: .
cdr3_nt: TGTGCCAGCAGCTTTGGCGGCTCAGGAAACACCATATATTTT
cdr3_aa: CASSFGGSGNTIYF

v_call: TRBV7-9
j_call: TRBJ1-5
clone_size: once
d_call: .
cdr3_nt: TGTGCCAGCAGCTTAGTTCGGGGTAGAACGCAGCCCCAGCATTTT
cdr3_aa: CASSLVRGRTQPQHF

v_call: TRBV3-1/TRBV3-2
j_call: TRBJ2-5
clone_size: .
d_call: .
cdr3_nt: TGTGCCAGCAGCCAAGTTCGAGAGACCCAGTACTTC
cdr3_aa: CASSQVRETQYF

v_call: TRBV2
j_call: TRBJ1-5
clone_size: once
d_call: TRBD1
cdr3_nt: TGTGCCAGCAGTGCAGGACAGGGTCCTCTCAGCCCCCAGCATTTT
cdr3_aa: CASSAGQGPLSPQHF

v_call: TRBV19
j_call: TRBJ2-3
clone_size: .
d_call: TRBD1
cdr3_nt: TGTGCCAGTAGTATTAGGGCTGCTTGGGACAGGAGCACAGATACGCAGTATTTT
cdr3_aa: CASSIRAAWDRSTDTQYF

v_call: TRBV4-3
j_call: TRBJ2-5
clone_size: .
d_call: .
cdr3_nt: TGCGCCAGCAGCCAAGCAGTGAATAGCGCCAGGGGTTTGACCCAGTACTTC
cdr3_aa: CASSQAVNSARGLTQYF

v_call: TRBV4-3
j_call: TRBJ1-2
clone_size: .
d_call: .
cdr3_nt: TGCGCCAGCAGCCAAGAGCCACAGATCTACACCTTC
cdr3_aa: CASSQEPQIYTF

v_call: TRBV5-6
j_call: TRBJ1-3
clone_size: .
d_call: .
cdr3_nt: TGTGCCAGCAGCTTGGCCGGGAGGGTCTCTGGAAACACCATATATTTT
cdr3_aa: CASSLAGRVSGNTIYF

v_call: TRBV18
j_call: TRBJ1-6
clone_size: .
d_call: .
cdr3_nt: TGTGCCAGCTCACCATGGGCAGGGGAATATAATTCACCCCTCCACTTT
cdr3_aa: CASSPWAGEYNSPLHF

v_call: TRBV6-2/TRBV6-3
j_call: TRBJ2-7
clone_size: few
d_call: TRBD1
cdr3_nt: TGTGCCAGCAGTTATGCCTCCGGGACAGGGTTCTACGAGCAGTACTTC
cdr3_aa: CASSYASGTGFYEQYF

v_call: TRBV4-1
j_call: TRBJ1-1
clone_size: once
d_call: TRBD1
cdr3_nt: TGCGCCAGCAGCCATACAGGGACAGCGAACACTGAAGCTTTCTTT
cdr3_aa: CASSHTGTANTEAFF

v_call: TRBV19
j_call: TRBJ2-2
clone_size: .
d_call: TRBD1
cdr3_nt: TGTGCCAGTAGAGAGACAGGGGGCTTTAACACCGGGGAGCTGTTTTTT
cdr3_aa: CASRETGGFNTGELFF

v_call: TRBV13
j_call: TRBJ2-7
clone_size: .
d_call: TRBD1
cdr3_nt: TGTGCCAGCAGCTTAGGAGGCAGGGGGCTCCACGAGCAGTACTTC
cdr3_aa: CASSLGGRGLHEQYF

v_call: TRBV7-2
j_call: TRBJ1-2
clone_size: .
d_call: .
cdr3_nt: TGTGCCAGCAGCCACCGACAGCTAATCTATGGCTACACCTTC
cdr3_aa: CASSHRQLIYGYTF

v_call: TRBV3-1/TRBV3-2
j_call: TRBJ1-5
clone_size: .
d_call: TRBD1
cdr3_nt: TGTGCCAGCAGCCAAGGGGACAGTTCGCCCCAGCATTTT
cdr3_aa: CASSQGDSSPQHF

v_call: TRBV11-2
j_call: TRBJ2-7
clone_size: .
d_call: TRBD1
cdr3_nt: TGTGCCAGCAGCTTCCACCGGGACAGGGGCCACGAGCAGTACTTC
cdr3_aa: CASSFHRDRGHEQYF

v_call: TRBV7-2
j_call: TRBJ2-7
clone_size: .
d_call: TRBD2
cdr3_nt: TGTGCCAGCAGCCCAAGGGGGGCTAGCGGGGGCCCATTCTCCTACGAGCAGTACTTC
cdr3_aa: CASSPRGASGGPFSYEQYF

v_call: TRBV19
j_call: TRBJ2-2
clone_size: .
d_call: .
cdr3_nt: TGTGCCAGTAGTACCCGAAAGGACTTTCGGGGAACCGGGGAGCTGTTTTTT
cdr3_aa: CASSTRKDFRGTGELFF

v_call: TRBV5-6
j_call: TRBJ2-7
clone_size: .
d_call: .
cdr3_nt: TGTGCCAGCGGGGCTGGGGACGAGCAGTACTTC
cdr3_aa: CASGAGDEQYF

v_call: TRBV7-2
j_call: TRBJ1-2
clone_size: .
d_call: .
cdr3_nt: TGTGCCAGCAGCTTAGCGTCGGAGGGCTATGGCTACACCTTC
cdr3_aa: CASSLASEGYGYTF

v_call: TRBV6-5
j_call: TRBJ2-4
clone_size: .
d_call: TRBD2
cdr3_nt: TGTGCCAGCAGTTACTCTGGAGCGGGGGGTATCATTCAGTACTTC
cdr3_aa: CASSYSGAGGIIQYF

v_call: TRBV30
j_call: TRBJ2-1
clone_size: .
d_call: TRBD2
cdr3_nt: TGTGCCTGGACAGGCGGGGGAAATGAGCAGTTCTTC
cdr3_aa: CAWTGGGNEQFF

v_call: TRBV5-1
j_call: TRBJ2-1
clone_size: .
d_call: .
cdr3_nt: TGCGCCAGCAGCTCCTCCCGAGCGGGTGTTTACAATGAGCAGTTCTTC
cdr3_aa: CASSSSRAGVYNEQFF

v_call: TRBV6-6
j_call: TRBJ1-2
clone_size: .
d_call: TRBD1
cdr3_nt: TGTGCCAGCAGAGCAAACCGGGACAGGGAAAACTATGGCTACACCTTC
cdr3_aa: CASRANRDRENYGYTF

v_call: TRBV7-2
j_call: TRBJ2-7
clone_size: .
d_call: TRBD2
cdr3_nt: TGTGCCAGCAGCGTTAGCGGGGGGGCGCGTCGCTCCTACGAGCAGTACTTC
cdr3_aa: CASSVSGGARRSYEQYF

v_call: TRBV19
j_call: TRBJ1-3
clone_size: once
d_call: .
cdr3_nt: TGTGCCAGTAGTATGGCTACAGGGAGCTCTGGAAACACCATATATTTT
cdr3_aa: CASSMATGSSGNTIYF

v_call: TRBV5-1
j_call: TRBJ2-2
clone_size: .
d_call: .
cdr3_nt: TGCGCCAGCAGCTTAAGACAGAGCACCGGGGAGCTGTTTTTT
cdr3_aa: CASSLRQSTGELFF